This T cell receptor (beta chain) was identified in a study of blood T cell repertoires in COVID-19. At the level of the study: Spain, Italy and the United States supplied samples that represented acute and convalescent COVID-19. Sources were T cells, B-cell-depleted T cells, or PBMCs; the material itself was cDNA or gDNA.

The authors' processing: For nucleated cells, counts were estimated from reference gene primer amplification. Libraries were prepared by immunoSEQ multiplex PCR; TCRdb keeps only in-frame clonotypes and omits some of them. V, J and clone size reflect that table, while D and trimming were determined from the DNA. The profile shows 120,000 or so clones, around four fifths of them singletons. V lost 6 bases, J lost 5 bases, and 19 bases lay in between. This CDR3 has 15 amino acids. Germline values: CDR1 MNHEY, CDR2 SVGAGI. Material for sequencing was peripheral blood. V is TRBV6-5 and J is TRBJ1-2; the D gene is possibly TRBD1 (5 bases). This TCR was sampled from a man aged 60 to 75 with acute or convalescent COVID-19. The CDR3 is CASSDNYRTQYGYTF. In DNA form, the CDR3 reads TGTGCCAGCAGCGATAATTACAGGACGCAATATGGCTACACCTTC.